This TCR beta chain was observed in a study of regulatory T cells in long-lasting Graves disease. In building TCR beta libraries, iRepertoire HTBI primers were used together with Arm-PCR of CDR3 regions. Original processing methods: From all samples, identification returned some 15 TRBJ and just over 60 TRBV segments. TCRdb re-called the multiplex PCR reads through MiXCR, storing one row per CDR3 protein. For this entry, the V and J calls and clone size follow TCRdb and not the study's own pipeline. Of hundreds of thousands of distinct CDR3 sequences listed, roughly 15% were seen once; the top ten hold approximately 25%. Time point given: newly diagnosed GD, antithyroid drugs for less than 3 months. The TCR library was made from RNA extracted from PBMCs. Patients with Graves' disease were diagnosed by American Thyroid Association guidelines. Whole-study findings and limits: TRBV28, TRBJ1-2 and TRBJ2-5 were segments that persistent disease favored.

The germline CDR1 and CDR2 sequences are WSHSY and SAAADI. The CDR3 loop spans 14 amino acids. This clonotype showed up many times. Its antigen is still unknown. Compared with germline, one end of the junction differs, possibly owing to a read error. This sample also belongs to another study, concerning T cells in Graves' hyperthyroidism and ophthalmopathy. That paper adds: Most thyroid-expanded clonotypes above 0.001 were also found in blood.

The chain recombines TRBV10-2 with TRBJ1-1; D call uncertain. The sequence was collected from a woman aged 40 to 65 with Graves disease. This material consisted of peripheral blood mononuclear cells (PBMCs), taken at new diagnosis, from a patient treated with antithyroid drugs. The DNA of the CDR3 is TGTGCCAGCAGTGAGAGTTACATGAACACTGAAGCTTTCTTT. It translates to CASSESYMNTEAFF.